These T cell receptor beta chains were read from a single sample in a study of OX40 agonist ivuxolimab in advanced cancers. Generated by immunoSEQ multiplex PCR, the TCRdb table keeps only in-frame clones and is missing some. The sample includes 75,000 to 90,000 clones, 84% of them seen just once. Here the sequenced sample was CD4+ or CD8+ T cells sorted from blood, taken in a trial of the OX40 agonist ivuxolimab. These TCRs come from an adult with an advanced solid tumor such as melanoma, head and neck, liver or kidney cancer. The CDR3 runs from the conserved cysteine through the conserved F or W. D genes are given only for firm matches. Clone size appears in some rows only: once, few, many, or a class for an expanded clone.

CDR3aa: CASSSLQGETQYF
CDR3nt: TGTGCCAGCAGCTCTTTACAGGGGGAGACCCAGTACTTC
v_gene: TRBV5-5
j_gene: TRBJ2-5
abundance: NA
d_gene: TRBD1
len: 13

CDR3aa: CASSWTDMNTEAFF
CDR3nt: TGTGCCAGCAGTTGGACAGACATGAACACTGAAGCTTTCTTT
v_gene: TRBV2
j_gene: TRBJ1-1
abundance: NA
d_gene: NA
len: 14

CDR3aa: CASSFRLSYEQYF
CDR3nt: TGTGCCAGCAGCTTCCGTTTATCCTACGAGCAGTACTTC
v_gene: TRBV5-8
j_gene: TRBJ2-7
abundance: NA
d_gene: NA
len: 13

CDR3aa: CAWSTSFYNEQFF
CDR3nt: TGTGCCTGGAGCACTAGTTTCTACAATGAGCAGTTCTTC
v_gene: TRBV30
j_gene: TRBJ2-1
abundance: NA
d_gene: NA
len: 13

CDR3aa: CASSLARGSGGATDTQYF
CDR3nt: TGTGCCAGCAGCTTAGCTAGGGGGTCAGGGGGCGCGACAGATACGCAGTATTTT
v_gene: TRBV7-9
j_gene: TRBJ2-3
abundance: NA
d_gene: TRBD1
len: 18

CDR3aa: CASSRERGPTAEAFF
CDR3nt: TGCGCCAGCAGCCGCGAAAGGGGGCCAACGGCTGAAGCTTTCTTT
v_gene: TRBV4-1
j_gene: TRBJ1-1
abundance: once
d_gene: TRBD1
len: 15

CDR3aa: CASRLGQNTEAFF
CDR3nt: TGTGCCAGCCGACTAGGACAAAACACTGAAGCTTTCTTT
v_gene: TRBV6-5
j_gene: TRBJ1-1
abundance: NA
d_gene: NA
len: 13

CDR3aa: CAWTRYNTEAFF
CDR3nt: TGTGCCTGGACCAGATACAACACTGAAGCTTTCTTT
v_gene: TRBV30
j_gene: TRBJ1-1
abundance: few
d_gene: NA
len: 12

CDR3aa: CASSEAGGRNQPQHF
CDR3nt: TGTGCCAGCAGCGAAGCCGGCGGACGCAATCAGCCCCAGCATTTT
v_gene: TRBV6-1
j_gene: TRBJ1-5
abundance: NA
d_gene: NA
len: 15

CDR3aa: CASRVEQTTQGAEQYF
CDR3nt: TGTGCCAGCAGGGTGGAACAGACGACACAAGGGGCCGAGCAGTACTTC
v_gene: TRBV6-6
j_gene: TRBJ2-7
abundance: NA
d_gene: NA
len: 16

CDR3aa: CASFANAGNTIYF
CDR3nt: TGTGCCAGTTTTGCTAACGCTGGAAACACCATATATTTT
v_gene: TRBV19
j_gene: TRBJ1-3
abundance: NA
d_gene: NA
len: 13

CDR3aa: CASTRAGSENSPLHF
CDR3nt: TGTGCCAGCACCCGAGCAGGGTCTGAGAATTCACCCCTCCACTTT
v_gene: TRBV2
j_gene: TRBJ1-6
abundance: NA
d_gene: NA
len: 15

CDR3aa: CASSNDFNSPLHF
CDR3nt: TGTGCCAGCAGCAATGACTTTAATTCACCCCTCCACTTT
v_gene: TRBV6-1
j_gene: TRBJ1-6
abundance: once
d_gene: NA
len: 13

CDR3aa: CASSSDGSTDTQYF
CDR3nt: TGCGCCAGCAGTTCCGACGGTAGCACAGATACGCAGTATTTT
v_gene: TRBV5-1
j_gene: TRBJ2-3
abundance: NA
d_gene: NA
len: 14

CDR3aa: CATSRESAGAGGLNTEAFF
CDR3nt: TGTGCCACCAGCAGAGAGTCGGCGGGAGCAGGGGGTCTGAACACTGAAGCTTTCTTT
v_gene: TRBV15
j_gene: TRBJ1-1
abundance: NA
d_gene: TRBD1
len: 19

CDR3aa: CASSVNGASYNEQFF
CDR3nt: TGCGCCAGCAGTGTGAACGGGGCCAGTTACAATGAGCAGTTCTTC
v_gene: TRBV10-2
j_gene: TRBJ2-1
abundance: NA
d_gene: NA
len: 15

CDR3aa: CASSQEGRMNTEAFF
CDR3nt: TGCGCCAGCAGCCAAGAGGGTAGAATGAACACTGAAGCTTTCTTT
v_gene: TRBV4-1
j_gene: TRBJ1-1
abundance: NA
d_gene: NA
len: 15

CDR3aa: CAWSGGRAEQPQHF
CDR3nt: TGTGCCTGGAGTGGGGGGCGGGCGGAGCAGCCCCAGCATTTT
v_gene: TRBV30
j_gene: TRBJ1-5
abundance: NA
d_gene: NA
len: 14

CDR3aa: CASSEGGAGGLYNEQFF
CDR3nt: TGTGCCAGCAGTGAGGGAGGGGCGGGAGGTCTCTACAATGAGCAGTTCTTC
v_gene: TRBV6-1
j_gene: TRBJ2-1
abundance: once
d_gene: TRBD2
len: 17

CDR3aa: CASSRGSGANVLTF
CDR3nt: TGTGCCAGTAGTAGGGGTTCTGGGGCCAACGTCCTGACTTTC
v_gene: TRBV19
j_gene: TRBJ2-6
abundance: NA
d_gene: NA
len: 14

CDR3aa: CASSLGRGTDTQYF
CDR3nt: TGTGCCAGCAGCTTAGGAAGGGGCACAGATACGCAGTATTTT
v_gene: TRBV11-2
j_gene: TRBJ2-3
abundance: NA
d_gene: NA
len: 14

CDR3aa: CAWRSQGTEAFF
CDR3nt: TGTGCCTGGAGAAGCCAGGGCACTGAAGCTTTCTTT
v_gene: TRBV30
j_gene: TRBJ1-1
abundance: many
d_gene: NA
len: 12

CDR3aa: CASSLGLAGNYNEQFF
CDR3nt: TGTGCCAGCTCACTAGGACTAGCGGGAAACTACAATGAGCAGTTCTTC
v_gene: TRBV18
j_gene: TRBJ2-1
abundance: NA
d_gene: TRBD2
len: 16

CDR3aa: CASKIGQLNQPQHF
CDR3nt: TGTGCCAGCAAGATAGGACAGCTCAATCAGCCCCAGCATTTT
v_gene: TRBV2
j_gene: TRBJ1-5
abundance: NA
d_gene: NA
len: 14

CDR3aa: CASSPDVETQYF
CDR3nt: TGTGCCAGCAGCCCTGACGTAGAGACCCAGTACTTC
v_gene: TRBV6-6
j_gene: TRBJ2-5
abundance: NA
d_gene: NA
len: 12

CDR3aa: CASRQQGAGYGYTF
CDR3nt: TGTGCCAGTAGGCAACAGGGGGCAGGATATGGCTACACCTTC
v_gene: TRBV19
j_gene: TRBJ1-2
abundance: NA
d_gene: TRBD1
len: 14

CDR3aa: CASSPGGTGTDTQYF
CDR3nt: TGTGCCAGCAGCCCCGGGGGGACAGGGACAGATACGCAGTATTTT
v_gene: TRBV7-9
j_gene: TRBJ2-3
abundance: NA
d_gene: TRBD1
len: 15

CDR3aa: CASSVDDGAGARGGIYEQYF
CDR3nt: TGTGCCAGCAGCGTAGATGACGGGGCGGGAGCCCGGGGGGGGATCTACGAGCAGTACTTC
v_gene: TRBV9
j_gene: TRBJ2-7
abundance: NA
d_gene: TRBD2
len: 20

CDR3aa: CASSRAEGYGYTF
CDR3nt: TGTGCCAGTAGTAGGGCCGAGGGGTATGGCTACACCTTC
v_gene: TRBV19
j_gene: TRBJ1-2
abundance: few
d_gene: NA
len: 13

CDR3aa: CAWSGGNSYEQYF
CDR3nt: TGTGCCTGGAGTGGGGGGAACTCCTACGAGCAGTACTTC
v_gene: TRBV30
j_gene: TRBJ2-7
abundance: NA
d_gene: NA
len: 13

CDR3aa: CASSYAGGDNSPLHF
CDR3nt: TGTGCCAGCAGTTACGCTGGAGGGGATAATTCACCCCTCCACTTT
v_gene: TRBV6-5
j_gene: TRBJ1-6
abundance: NA
d_gene: NA
len: 15

CDR3aa: CATADKIVTEAFF
CDR3nt: TGTGCCACCGCGGACAAAATAGTCACTGAAGCTTTCTTT
v_gene: TRBV2
j_gene: TRBJ1-1
abundance: once
d_gene: NA
len: 13

CDR3aa: CASSSGQHPKAADEQYF
CDR3nt: TGCGCCAGCAGCTCCGGGCAACACCCAAAAGCAGCGGACGAGCAGTACTTC
v_gene: TRBV5-1
j_gene: TRBJ2-7
abundance: NA
d_gene: NA
len: 17

CDR3aa: CASSLDPSSYEQYF
CDR3nt: TGTGCCAGCAGCTTAGACCCTAGCTCCTACGAGCAGTACTTC
v_gene: TRBV11-3
j_gene: TRBJ2-7
abundance: NA
d_gene: NA
len: 14

CDR3aa: CASSYSGQFSYEQYF
CDR3nt: TGTGCCAGCAGTTACTCTGGACAGTTTTCCTACGAGCAGTACTTC
v_gene: TRBV6-5
j_gene: TRBJ2-7
abundance: NA
d_gene: NA
len: 15

CDR3aa: CASSLSVSNTHEKLFF
CDR3nt: TGTGCCAGCAGCTTGAGTGTCTCCAACACGCATGAAAAACTGTTTTTT
v_gene: TRBV5-5
j_gene: TRBJ1-4
abundance: NA
d_gene: NA
len: 16

CDR3aa: CASSPLGQGEQYF
CDR3nt: TGTGCCAGCAGCCCCTTGGGACAAGGGGAGCAGTACTTC
v_gene: TRBV7-3
j_gene: TRBJ2-5
abundance: NA
d_gene: NA
len: 13

CDR3aa: CATQERSEAFF
CDR3nt: TGTGCCACCCAAGAAAGGTCTGAAGCTTTCTTT
v_gene: TRBV25-1
j_gene: TRBJ1-1
abundance: NA
d_gene: NA
len: 11

CDR3aa: CASSDRAYGYTF
CDR3nt: TGTGCCAGTTCAGACAGGGCCTATGGCTACACCTTC
v_gene: TRBV19
j_gene: TRBJ1-2
abundance: NA
d_gene: TRBD1
len: 12